The source of this T cell receptor (beta chain) is a study of cytomegalovirus exposure and HLA in healthy donors. The CDR3 spans 13 residues. Germline CDR1 and CDR2: GTSNPN and SVGIG (reference sequence). V dropped 3 bases and J dropped 4 bases, with 13 bases sitting between them. The PCR ran on 60 Vbeta and 13 Jbeta primers. Data came from immunoSEQ multiplex PCR; TCRdb stores just in-frame clones and leaves some out. The sample records some 140,000 clones, just under 80% being singletons. Sequenced material: PBMCs. This receptor was identified in a male donor in good health and CMV-seronegative. The rearrangement uses TRBV30 and TRBJ2-7; D unclear. This chain's CDR3 is CAWSPSAIYEQYF. The CDR3 DNA sequence: TGTGCCTGGAGCCCGAGTGCGATTTACGAGCAGTACTTC.